This TCR beta chain was captured by sequencing in a study of T cells after yellow fever vaccination. Across the study: Those fractions that held only low numbers of cells were prepared using the SMART-Seq v4 Ultra Low Input RNA kit.

Study-wide points: Abundant clonotypes from the bulk population could get into FACS-sorted repertoires as contaminants. Post-booster repertoires contained most primary-vaccination clones again (about 95% CD4, around 89% CD8).

TCRdb reprocessed the 5' RACE reads via MiXCR and lists one record per CDR3 protein. The sample carries hundreds of thousands of distinct CDR3 sequences, about a sixth recorded once. This clonotype was seen more than once but under ten times. Its target is not known. The germline V and J ends were trimmed by 5 bases and 5 bases, with 16 bases remaining between them. CDR1 DFQATT and CDR2 SNEGSKA come from the germline V gene (reference sequence). The CDR3 loop spans 14 amino acids. The sequencing used PBMCs, collected 5 days after the first yellow fever vaccination. This receptor was taken from a young man who received the YFV17D yellow fever vaccine. The chain employs TRBV20-1 and TRBJ2-1; D possibly corresponds to TRBD2 (6 bases). The CDR3 spells CSAVDYLLHNEQFF. DNA for the CDR3: TGCAGTGCTGTGGACTACCTCTTACACAATGAGCAGTTCTTC.